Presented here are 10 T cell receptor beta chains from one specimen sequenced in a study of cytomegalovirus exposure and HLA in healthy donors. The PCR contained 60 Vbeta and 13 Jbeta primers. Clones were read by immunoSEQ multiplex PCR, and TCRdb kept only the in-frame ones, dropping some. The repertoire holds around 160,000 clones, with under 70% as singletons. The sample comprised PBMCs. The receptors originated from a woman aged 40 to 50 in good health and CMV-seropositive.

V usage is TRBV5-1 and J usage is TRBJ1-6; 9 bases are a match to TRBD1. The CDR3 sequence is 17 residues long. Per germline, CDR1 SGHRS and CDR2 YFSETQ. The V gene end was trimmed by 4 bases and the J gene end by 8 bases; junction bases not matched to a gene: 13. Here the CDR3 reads CASSILSSGQGYSPLHF. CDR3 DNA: TGCGCCAGCAGCATACTTTCCTCGGGACAGGGTTATTCACCCCTCCACTTT.

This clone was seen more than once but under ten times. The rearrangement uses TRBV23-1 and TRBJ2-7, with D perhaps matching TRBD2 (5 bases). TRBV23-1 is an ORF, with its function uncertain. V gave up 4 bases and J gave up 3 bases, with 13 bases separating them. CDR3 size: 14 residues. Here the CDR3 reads CASSPGLWVYEQYF. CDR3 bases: TGCGCCAGCAGTCCTGGACTTTGGGTCTACGAGCAGTACTTC.

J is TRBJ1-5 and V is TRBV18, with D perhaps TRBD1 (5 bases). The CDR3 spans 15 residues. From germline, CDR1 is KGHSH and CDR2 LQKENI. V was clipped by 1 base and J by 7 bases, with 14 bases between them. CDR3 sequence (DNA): TGTGCCAGCTCACCACTCTGGGGCGCGGGGCAGCCCCAGCATTTT. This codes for CASSPLWGAGQPQHF.

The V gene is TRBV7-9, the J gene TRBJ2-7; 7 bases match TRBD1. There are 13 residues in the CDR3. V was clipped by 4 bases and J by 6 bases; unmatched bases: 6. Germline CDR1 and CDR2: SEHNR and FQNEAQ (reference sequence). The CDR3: CASSWGQLGEQYF. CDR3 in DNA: TGTGCCAGCAGCTGGGGACAGCTCGGCGAGCAGTACTTC.

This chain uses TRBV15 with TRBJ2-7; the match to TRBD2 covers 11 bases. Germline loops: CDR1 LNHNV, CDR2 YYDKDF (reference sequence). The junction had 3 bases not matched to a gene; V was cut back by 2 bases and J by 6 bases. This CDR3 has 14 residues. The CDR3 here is CATSRSGLAGEQYF. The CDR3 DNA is TGTGCCACCAGCAGAAGCGGACTAGCGGGCGAGCAGTACTTC. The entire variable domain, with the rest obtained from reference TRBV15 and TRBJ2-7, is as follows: DAMVIQNPRYQVTQFGKPVTLSCSQTLNHNVMYWYQQKSSQAPKLLFHYYDKDFNNEADTPDNFQSRRPNTSFCFLDIRSPGLGDTAMYLCATSRSGLAGEQYFGPGTRLTVT.

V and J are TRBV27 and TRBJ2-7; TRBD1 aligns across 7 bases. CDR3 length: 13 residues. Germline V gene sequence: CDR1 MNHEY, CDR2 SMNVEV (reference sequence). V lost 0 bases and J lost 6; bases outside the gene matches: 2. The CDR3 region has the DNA TGTGCCAGCAGTTTATCGACAGGGTCCGAGCAGTACTTC. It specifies CASSLSTGSEQYF.

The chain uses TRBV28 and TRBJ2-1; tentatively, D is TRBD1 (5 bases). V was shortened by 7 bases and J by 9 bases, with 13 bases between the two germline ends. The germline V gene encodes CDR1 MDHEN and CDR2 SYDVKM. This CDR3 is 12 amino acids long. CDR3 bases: TGTGCCAGCACCGACAGATCCCGTGAGCAGTTCTTC. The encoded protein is CASTDRSREQFF.

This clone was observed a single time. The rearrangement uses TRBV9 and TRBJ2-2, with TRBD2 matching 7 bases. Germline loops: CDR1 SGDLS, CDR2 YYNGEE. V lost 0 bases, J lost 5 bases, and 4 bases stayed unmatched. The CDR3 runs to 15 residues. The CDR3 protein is CASSVELARTGELFF. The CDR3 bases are TGTGCCAGCAGCGTAGAACTAGCGCGTACCGGGGAGCTGTTTTTT.

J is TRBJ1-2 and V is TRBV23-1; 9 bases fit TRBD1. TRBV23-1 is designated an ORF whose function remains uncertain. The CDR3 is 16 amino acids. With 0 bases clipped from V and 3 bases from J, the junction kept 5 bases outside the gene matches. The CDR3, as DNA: TGCGCCAGCAGTCAATCGTGGGACAGGGAGTACTATGGCTACACCTTC. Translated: CASSQSWDREYYGYTF.

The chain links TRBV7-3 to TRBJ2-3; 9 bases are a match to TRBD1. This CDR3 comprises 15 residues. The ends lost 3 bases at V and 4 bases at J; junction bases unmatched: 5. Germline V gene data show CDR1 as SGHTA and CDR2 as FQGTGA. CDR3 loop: CASSLSGTGPDTQYF. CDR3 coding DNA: TGTGCCAGCAGCTTGTCCGGGACAGGGCCAGATACGCAGTATTTT.